The following is a TCR beta chain sequence with its context. Its specificity is unknown. The table came from immunoSEQ multiplex PCR; TCRdb's copy has only in-frame clones and leaves some out. The sample comprises about 1.1 million clones, about 80% of which are singletons, and 0.89% rests with the top ten. These data are taken from a study of shared clonotypes between healthy human individuals. In the study overall: Aged between 18 and 49, the donors were a couple of women and a few men. Study-level results: Sample collection involved blood only; tissue repertoires are likely different.

Looked up from germline, CDR1 is SGHTS and CDR2 is YDEGEE. Trimming cost V 4 bases and J 5 bases, with 13 bases left between them. This CDR3 has 14 residues. This receptor was obtained from a young man in good health. Some clones in this sample may be carry-over from other donors' samples. V usage is TRBV5-8 and J usage is TRBJ2-4; D is possibly TRBD2 (6 bases). Material: memory CD4+ T cells from PBMCs. Subset noted: CD45RA-negative fraction. The CDR3 DNA is TGTGCCAGCAGCCCCCTCGGGAGAGAAAACATTCAGTACTTC. As protein: CASSPLGRENIQYF.